These 24 T cell receptor beta chains came from one sample sequenced in a study of T cells after yellow fever vaccination. From the 5' RACE reads, TCRdb called clonotypes with MiXCR, one entry per CDR3 protein. Of 150,000 to 200,000 distinct CDR3 sequences listed, approximately 9.9% were seen once; the top ten hold 36%. Source: CD8+ T cells sorted from PBMCs, taken 15 days after the yellow fever booster vaccination. The receptors stem from a man between 18 and 29 years old who received the YFV17D yellow fever vaccine.

The V call is TRBV5-6, the J call TRBJ2-2; D is perhaps TRBD1 or TRBD2 (5 bases each). The CDR3 runs to 15 residues. The germline V gene encodes CDR1 SGHDT and CDR2 YYEEEE. V lost 0 bases and J lost 3, with 9 bases in between. The DNA of the CDR3 is TGTGCCAGCAGCTTGGCGGTGGGGGACACCGGGGAGCTGTTTTTT. Encoded protein: CASSLAVGDTGELFF.

The chain has TRBV7-2 and TRBJ2-3; perhaps TRBD1 as D (6 bases). This CDR3 has 17 residues. CDR1 and CDR2 from the germline V gene are SGHTA and FQGNSA. Trimming left V 5 bases short and J 0 bases short, with 18 bases between. CDR3 bases: TGTGCCAGCAGCCACCCTCGACAGGACACTAGCACAGATACGCAGTATTTT. As protein: CASSHPRQDTSTDTQYF. The full variable domain, with the rest looked up from reference TRBV7-2 and TRBJ2-3, is GAGVSQSPSNKVTEKGKDVELRCDPISGHTALYWYRQSLGQGLEFLIYFQGNSAPDKSGLPSDRFSAERTGGSVSTLTIQRTQQEDSAVYLCASSHPRQDTSTDTQYFGPGTRLTVL.

This clonotype occurred many times. This chain connects TRBV5-1 to TRBJ2-7; 7 nucleotides line up with TRBD1. V gave up 4 bases and J gave up 2 bases; unmatched junction bases: 12. The germline V gene has CDR1 SGHRS and CDR2 YFSETQ. This CDR3 region has 16 residues. CDR3 in amino acids: CASSRPHRGSPYEQYF. Here the CDR3 DNA reads TGCGCCAGCAGCCGTCCCCACAGGGGAAGCCCCTACGAGCAGTACTTC.

The CDR3 nucleotides are TGCAGTGCTACCCGCTTCGATAATTCACCCCTCCACTTT. Translating it yields CSATRFDNSPLHF. The rearrangement links TRBV20-1 to TRBJ1-6; D not resolved. The CDR3 has 13 amino acids. The V end was cut by 4 bases, the J end by 5 bases, with 9 bases between. Per the germline V gene, CDR1 is DFQATT and CDR2 is SNEGSKA (reference sequence).

The chain has TRBV15 and TRBJ1-2; unclear D gene. The germline V gene encodes CDR1 LNHNV and CDR2 YYDKDF (reference sequence). Trimming stripped 4 bases from V and 4 bases from J, with 16 bases between. This CDR3 comprises 15 residues. DNA of the CDR3: TGTGCCACCAGCAACCCGGCTGGGTTCAGCTATGGCTACACCTTC. Amino acids: CATSNPAGFSYGYTF.

In its sample, this clonotype was seen many times. The V call is TRBV4-1, the J call TRBJ1-4; D gene unclear. CDR1 and CDR2 from the germline V gene are MGHRA and YSYEKL. This CDR3 region has 12 residues. V was shortened by 1 base and J by 8 bases, with 5 bases between the two germline ends. CDR3 loop: CASSQVGEKLFF. CDR3 DNA: TGCGCCAGCAGCCAAGTAGGGGAAAAACTGTTTTTT.

This clonotype was seen a handful of times. The V call is TRBV6-5, the J call TRBJ2-1, with D perhaps TRBD1 (6 bases). V was trimmed by 6 bases and J by 6 bases, leaving 15 bases between them. Germline CDR1 MNHEY, CDR2 SVGAGI. This CDR3 is built from 14 residues. In DNA, the CDR3 is TGTGCCAGCAGAATATCAACAGGGAGCAATGAGCAGTTCTTC. Translation: CASRISTGSNEQFF.

The chain combines TRBV4-1 with TRBJ1-2; D may be TRBD1 (5 bases). The V and J ends lost 4 bases and 8 bases respectively, with 14 bases between them. Per germline, CDR1 MGHRA and CDR2 YSYEKL. The CDR3 sequence is 13 residues long. The CDR3 coding sequence is TGCGCCAGCAGCCCTATTGGGGGGATAGGCTACACCTTC. Translation: CASSPIGGIGYTF.

This clonotype was observed a few times. This chain connects TRBV15 to TRBJ1-5, with D possibly being TRBD1 (5 bases). V lost 7 bases and J 4 bases, leaving 17 bases between the germline ends. The CDR3 contains 15 residues. Germline CDR1 reads LNHNV; CDR2 reads YYDKDF (reference sequence). The CDR3 region has the DNA TGTGCCACCAAGCAGAGGGAGGGGACGAATCAGCCCCAGCATTTT. Protein product: CATKQREGTNQPQHF.

The sample holds a few counts of this clonotype. This chain uses TRBV6-2 or TRBV6-3 with TRBJ2-1, with D possibly matching TRBD2 (5 bases). Germline assignment: CDR1 MNHEY and CDR2 SVGEGT. This CDR3 spans 15 amino acids. The V gene lost 1 base and the J gene lost 10 bases, with 17 bases spanning the gap. The CDR3 protein is CASSYLTGGFEEQFF. In nucleotides, the CDR3 is TGTGCCAGCAGTTACTTGACGGGCGGGTTTGAAGAGCAGTTCTTC.

This clonotype was seen a few times. This chain uses TRBV19 with TRBJ2-1, with D perhaps matching TRBD1 or TRBD2 (5 bases each). The germline V and J ends were trimmed by 6 bases and 9 bases, with 18 bases remaining between them. The CDR3 has 14 amino acids. Looked up from germline, CDR1 is LNHDA and CDR2 is SQIVND (reference sequence). CDR3 DNA: TGTGCCAGTAGCCCAACTTGGTCTGGGGGTGAGCAGTTCTTC. Its protein is CASSPTWSGGEQFF.

This clonotype was counted only a few times. This chain joins TRBV12-3 or TRBV12-4 and TRBJ2-1; D gene ambiguous. Trimming took off 6 bases at V and 4 bases at J, with 16 bases between the two ends. The CDR3 consists of 15 residues. The CDR3 loop is CASSQRLAVYNEQFF. CDR3 DNA: TGTGCCAGCAGCCAACGACTCGCGGTTTACAATGAGCAGTTCTTC.

This clonotype has just a few counts. The chain links TRBV27 to TRBJ1-5, with 7 nucleotides matching TRBD1. The trim removed 4 bases at V and 11 bases at J, leaving 5 bases unmatched. The germline gives CDR1 MNHEY, CDR2 SMNVEV (reference sequence). The CDR3 contains 12 residues. The CDR3 bases are TGTGCCAGCAGTTCAAGGGGGCAGACCCAGCATTTT. Translation gives CASSSRGQTQHF.

This clonotype was picked up a small number of times. The rearrangement joins TRBV6-8 to TRBJ2-1; the match to TRBD2 covers 8 bases. This CDR3 has 15 residues. The germline CDR1 and CDR2 sequences are MNHGY and SAAAGT. V trimming: 4 bases; J trimming: 9 bases; junction bases outside the gene matches: 11. CDR3 protein: CASSLAGTTTSEQFF. CDR3 coding DNA: TGTGCCAGCAGTTTAGCGGGGACCACTACAAGTGAGCAGTTCTTC.

This clonotype was seen only a few times. The chain couples TRBV5-1 to TRBJ1-1; the match to TRBD1 covers 11 bases. The CDR3 extends over 17 amino acids. J lost 3 bases, V lost 5 bases, and 12 bases had no gene match. The germline CDR1 and CDR2 sequences are SGHRS and YFSETQ. The CDR3 DNA reads as TGCGCCAGCAGTTCCCTTGGACAGGGGGCGAGGGACACTGAAGCTTTCTTT. Translated: CASSSLGQGARDTEAFF.

This clonotype was observed a few times. The V and J genes are TRBV7-9 and TRBJ2-4; 7 bases map to TRBD1. The ends lost 5 bases at V and 0 bases at J; junction bases unmatched: 7. CDR1 is SEHNR and CDR2 is FQNEAQ in the germline V gene (reference sequence). The length of the CDR3 is 16 residues. CDR3: CASSARQGRAKNIQYF. The CDR3 DNA is TGTGCCAGCAGCGCCAGACAGGGCAGAGCCAAAAACATTCAGTACTTC.

The chain employs TRBV27 and TRBJ2-7; TRBD1 aligns across 7 bases. CDR1 and CDR2 (germline): MNHEY, SMNVEV (reference sequence). Trimming at V came to 3 bases and at J to 5 bases, leaving 4 bases not matched to a gene. The CDR3 length is 13 residues. This CDR3 is CASSLTGQHEQYF. The CDR3 DNA sequence: TGTGCCAGCAGTTTGACAGGGCAACACGAGCAGTACTTC.

V and J are TRBV7-2 and TRBJ2-1; D call uncertain. Germline CDR1 and CDR2: SGHTA and FQGNSA. The CDR3 has 15 amino acids. V gave up 5 bases and J gave up 7 bases, with 18 bases separating them. The CDR3 spells CASSLLLGMGNEQFF. The CDR3 DNA reads as TGTGCCAGCAGCCTGCTCCTAGGGATGGGGAATGAGCAGTTCTTC.

This clonotype was observed a few times. This chain joins TRBV5-6 and TRBJ2-7; D assignment may be TRBD1 or TRBD2 (5 bases each). Germline CDR1 SGHDT, CDR2 YYEEEE. The V end was cut by 1 base, the J end by 6 bases, with 20 bases between. This CDR3 is 16 amino acids long. CDR3: CASSLLSRGRLREQYF. CDR3 DNA: TGTGCCAGCAGCTTGTTGTCGAGGGGAAGGTTACGCGAGCAGTACTTC.

The chain employs TRBV4-1 and TRBJ1-3, with D unresolved. The V end lost 1 base, the J end lost 0 bases, and 7 bases lay between the germline ends. The CDR3 covers 15 residues. Germline CDR1 is MGHRA and CDR2 is YSYEKL. The CDR3 region is CASSQAADSGNTIYF. CDR3 coding DNA: TGCGCCAGCAGCCAAGCGGCTGACTCTGGAAACACCATATATTTT.

This clonotype was counted once. A junction boundary mismatches the germline segment, possibly from a read error. The rearrangement links TRBV7-2 to TRBJ2-7, with 7 nucleotides matching TRBD1. The CDR3 consists of 16 residues. Germline CDR1 and CDR2: SGHTA and FQGNSA. In DNA form, the CDR3 reads TGTGCCAGCAGCGACCACCGGGACAGCGAAACCTACGATCAGTACTTC. Its translation: CASSDHRDSETYDQYF.

This clonotype was seen only a few times. This chain joins TRBV19 and TRBJ1-5; D is unresolved. The length of the CDR3 is 11 residues. Trimming shortened V by 8 bases and J by 5 bases, and 7 bases separated the two germline ends. The V gene's germline CDR1 is LNHDA and CDR2 SQIVND (reference sequence). The CDR3 DNA is TGTGCCAGTGGGTACGATCAGCCCCAGCATTTT. It codes for CASGYDQPQHF.

The V call is TRBV3-1, the J call TRBJ1-1; 7 nucleotides align to TRBD1. The CDR3 totals 15 residues. Germline loops: CDR1 LGHDT, CDR2 YNNKEL (reference sequence). J lost 0 bases, V lost 0 bases, and 1 base had no gene match. This CDR3 reads CASSQEGQLNTEAFF. For the CDR3, the DNA is TGTGCCAGCAGCCAAGAGGGACAGCTGAACACTGAAGCTTTCTTT.

This chain connects TRBV27 to TRBJ2-3; possible D gene TRBD2, 5 bases. CDR3 length equals 14 residues. The ends were cut back, 4 bases at V and 5 bases at J, with 13 bases in the middle. CDR1 and CDR2 (germline): MNHEY, SMNVEV (reference sequence). The CDR3 region is CASSSGFGRDTQYF. CDR3 sequence (DNA): TGTGCCAGCAGTTCGGGGTTTGGTAGAGATACGCAGTATTTT.